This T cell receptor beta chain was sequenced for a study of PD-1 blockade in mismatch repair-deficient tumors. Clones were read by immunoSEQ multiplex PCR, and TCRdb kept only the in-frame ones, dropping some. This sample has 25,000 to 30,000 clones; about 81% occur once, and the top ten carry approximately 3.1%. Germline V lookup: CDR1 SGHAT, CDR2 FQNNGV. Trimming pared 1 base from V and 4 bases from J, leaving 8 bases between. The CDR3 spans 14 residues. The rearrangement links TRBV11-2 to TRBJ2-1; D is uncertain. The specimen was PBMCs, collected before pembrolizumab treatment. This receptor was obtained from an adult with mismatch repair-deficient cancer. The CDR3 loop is CASSLVESYNEQFF. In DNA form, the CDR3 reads TGTGCCAGCAGCTTAGTAGAGTCTTACAATGAGCAGTTCTTC.